This TCR beta chain was sequenced during a study of blood T cells in healthy people across ages. This CDR3 has 13 residues. V lost 5 bases, J lost 7 bases, and 14 bases lay in between. Germline values: CDR1 SEHNR, CDR2 FQNEAQ (reference sequence). Comment on this clonotype: What it recognizes is unknown.

Study-level results: It was the long-lived donors that had more naive CD4+ cells and higher diversity than aged donors.

For the second PCR, which ran for roughly 6 to 11 cycles, a sample-barcoded 5' primer and a J-beta primer mix were used. TCRdb recomputed calls from the 5' RACE reads with MiXCR, one row per CDR3 protein. The sample holds around 1,000,000 distinct CDR3 sequences; around 27% are singletons and the top ten take approximately 0.79%. This same sample was also part of a study on T cells of mothers and their children. From that paper: The donors comprised over 5 children and their three healthy Caucasian mothers.

This receptor was identified in a girl aged 2 to 9 in good health. The sample consisted of blood. The chain carries TRBV7-9 and TRBJ1-1; D call uncertain. In DNA form, the CDR3 reads TGTGCCAGCAGCCCCGGGCCGATTTTTGAAGCTTTCTTT. Translation: CASSPGPIFEAFF.